One sample yielded the 28 T cell receptor beta chains listed below, sequenced in a study of T-cell memory formation after mild COVID-19. Each CDR3 protein is one row after TCRdb ran MiXCR on the 5' RACE reads. Of more than 150,000 distinct CDR3 sequences listed, around 18% are singletons. The specimen was PBMCs or a T cell subset sorted from them (not recorded which). Receptor source: a man aged 18 to 30 who had mild COVID-19 (a few samples of this study predate the infection). Cell type and time point are not known.

V and J are TRBV7-2 and TRBJ1-2; D is unclear. V dropped 3 bases and J dropped 4 bases, with 6 bases sitting between them. This CDR3 has 12 residues. Germline lookup yields CDR1 SGHTA and CDR2 FQGNSA. The CDR3 loop is CASSFSSYGYTF. The CDR3 coding sequence is TGTGCCAGCAGCTTCTCATCCTATGGCTACACCTTC.

This clonotype was seen a handful of times. The CDR3 DNA is TGTGCCAGCAGCCAACTCCCGGTGCAGCGGGGGGGCGTTAACACCGGGGAGCTGTTTTTT. Protein product: CASSQLPVQRGGVNTGELFF. The V call is TRBV4-2, the J call TRBJ2-2; 10 nucleotides line up with TRBD2. Looked up from germline, CDR1 is LGHNA and CDR2 is YNFKEQ. The J segment lost 2 bases and the V segment lost 2 bases, leaving 14 bases of the junction unmatched. The CDR3 has 20 residues.

This clonotype appeared a few times. The chain combines TRBV11-2 with TRBJ2-1, with D perhaps matching TRBD2 (6 bases). This CDR3 is 15 amino acids long. Germline V CDR1 and CDR2: SGHAT, FQNNGV. Trimming cost V 4 bases and J 2 bases, with 12 bases left between them. CDR3 sequence: CASSWAEGTYNEQFF. The CDR3 nucleotides read TGTGCCAGCAGCTGGGCGGAGGGGACCTACAATGAGCAGTTCTTC.

The rearrangement uses TRBV7-2 and TRBJ2-7, with 12 bases identical to TRBD2. Germline CDR1 is SGHTA and CDR2 is FQGNSA. This CDR3 is 15 amino acids long. The junction had 5 bases not matched to a gene; V was cut back by 5 bases and J by 3 bases. CDR3 bases: TGTGCCAGCAGCCCACTAGCGGGGGGACTCTACGAGCAGTACGTC. This gives the protein CASSPLAGGLYEQYV.

This clonotype showed up just a few times. The genes are TRBV18 and TRBJ2-2; no definite D call. CDR1 KGHSH and CDR2 LQKENI come from the germline V gene. The V gene lost 6 bases and the J gene lost 4 bases, with 12 bases spanning the gap. The length of the CDR3 is 14 residues. CDR3 loop: CASSSPAGTGELFF. Written as DNA, the CDR3 is TGTGCCAGCTCGTCCCCAGCTGGCACCGGGGAGCTGTTTTTT.

The chain links TRBV9 to TRBJ2-1; D remains ambiguous. Trimming removed 4 bases from V and 0 bases from J, with 11 bases in between. Germline CDR1 and CDR2: SGDLS and YYNGEE. The CDR3 is 15 residues long. Here the CDR3 reads CASSPKQVSYNEQFF. Written as DNA, the CDR3 is TGTGCCAGCAGCCCGAAACAAGTCTCCTACAATGAGCAGTTCTTC.

This clonotype came up a few times. The V gene is TRBV5-1, the J gene TRBJ1-1; D is uncertain. Trimming removed 0 bases from V and 4 bases from J, with 7 bases in between. CDR3 size: 13 residues. Germline-derived CDR1 and CDR2 are SGHRS and YFSETQ. The CDR3: CASSLGQATEAFF. CDR3 coding DNA: TGCGCCAGCAGCTTGGGCCAGGCCACTGAAGCTTTCTTT.

This clonotype was picked up a small number of times. The chain is built from TRBV7-2 and TRBJ2-5; D not resolved. Per the germline V gene, CDR1 is SGHTA and CDR2 is FQGNSA. This CDR3 is built from 14 residues. The ends were cut back, 4 bases at V and 3 bases at J, with 12 bases in the middle. This chain's CDR3 is CASSSSWGEETQYF. The CDR3 nucleotides read TGTGCCAGCAGCTCCAGCTGGGGTGAAGAGACCCAGTACTTC.

The chain is built from TRBV3-1 and TRBJ2-4; TRBD2 matches at 7 bases. This CDR3 spans 18 amino acids. Unmatched junction bases numbered 11, after V lost 1 base and J lost 2 bases. Germline V gives CDR1 LGHDT, CDR2 YNNKEL (reference sequence). DNA for the CDR3: TGTGCCAGCAGCCAAGGGTGGCGGGAGACAAGAACCAAAAACATTCAGTACTTC. The encoded protein is CASSQGWRETRTKNIQYF.

With respect to this clonotype: Since a much larger clone is just one base distant, this may be a read error. The V and J genes are TRBV5-5 and TRBJ2-2; D possibly corresponds to TRBD2 (6 bases). The germline V and J ends were trimmed by 2 bases and 4 bases, with 9 bases remaining between them. CDR1 SGHKS and CDR2 YYEKEE come from the germline V gene (reference sequence). The CDR3 loop spans 14 amino acids. The CDR3 spells CASSLAEGTGELFF. CDR3 sequence (DNA): TGTGCCAGCAGCTTAGCGGAGGGCACCGGGGAGCTGTTTTTT.

This clonotype was found a few times. V is TRBV5-1 and J is TRBJ1-6, with 8 bases fitting TRBD1. From germline, CDR1 is SGHRS and CDR2 YFSETQ. This CDR3 spans 20 amino acids. Losses at the gene ends were 1 base for V and 2 bases for J; bases not matched to a gene: 14. Here the CDR3 DNA reads TGCGCCAGCAGCTTGTCCCCCGCTCGACAGGGGAGCCCCTATAATTCACCCCTCCACTTT. Its protein product is CASSLSPARQGSPYNSPLHF.

The V call is TRBV5-1, the J call TRBJ2-1; the match to TRBD2 covers 8 bases. Germline CDR1 is SGHRS and CDR2 is YFSETQ. V dropped 4 bases and J dropped 5; count of bases not matched to a gene: 8. There are 15 residues in the CDR3. CDR3 coding DNA: TGCGCCAGCAGCCAGGGACTAGGGGTAAACAATGAGCAGTTCTTC. Protein product: CASSQGLGVNNEQFF.

The sample holds a few counts of this clonotype. The chain carries TRBV5-1 and TRBJ1-4; D uncertain. The V gene's germline CDR1 is SGHRS and CDR2 YFSETQ. This CDR3 has 14 residues. Trimming took off 4 bases at V and 10 bases at J, with 17 bases between the two ends. The CDR3 DNA is TGCGCCAGCAGCCAAGGGAGTCGGATCGGAAAACTGTTTTTT. Translation: CASSQGSRIGKLFF. Full variable domain (remainder filled in from reference TRBV5-1 and TRBJ1-4): KAGVTQTPRYLIKTRGQQVTLSCSPISGHRSVSWYQQTPGQGLQFLFEYFSETQRNKGNFPGRFSGRQFSNSRSEMNVSTLELGDSALYLCASSQGSRIGKLFFGSGTQLSVL.

This rearrangement joins TRBV4-3 to TRBJ2-2; 7 bases line up with TRBD1. Trimming at V came to 0 bases and at J to 7 bases, leaving 8 bases not matched to a gene. CDR1 is LGHNA and CDR2 is YSLEER in the germline V gene. The CDR3 runs 16 residues. The CDR3 DNA is TGCGCCAGCAGCCAAGATCGGCGCAGGGGGATCGGGGAGCTGTTTTTT. As protein: CASSQDRRRGIGELFF.

V and J are TRBV20-1 and TRBJ1-2; the D is unclear. Germline V CDR1 and CDR2: DFQATT, SNEGSKA (reference sequence). V lost 2 bases and J 2 bases, leaving 9 bases between the germline ends. The CDR3 is made up of 13 amino acids. CDR3 protein: CSARPTDNYGYTF. The CDR3 bases are TGCAGTGCTAGACCTACAGACAACTATGGCTACACCTTC.

The rearrangement joins TRBV30 to TRBJ2-1, with 9 bases aligning to TRBD2. V lost 1 base, J lost 4 bases, and 11 bases stayed unmatched. Germline CDR1 is GTSNPN and CDR2 is SVGIG (reference sequence). The CDR3 contains 17 residues. The CDR3 DNA is TGTGCCTGGAGTGGGCAGCGGGGGGCTCTTCTTTACAATGAGCAGTTCTTC. It translates to CAWSGQRGALLYNEQFF. Filled out from reference TRBV30 and TRBJ2-1, the complete variable domain reads SQTIHQWPATLVQPVGSPLSLECTVEGTSNPNLYWYRQAAGRGLQLLFYSVGIGQISSEVPQNLSASRPQDRQFILSSKKLLLSDSGFYLCAWSGQRGALLYNEQFFGPGTRLTVL.

The J gene is TRBJ1-4, the V gene TRBV20-1; D is undetermined. This CDR3 contains 13 residues. The V and J ends lost 4 bases and 0 bases respectively, with 6 bases between them. Germline loops: CDR1 DFQATT, CDR2 SNEGSKA (reference sequence). The DNA of the CDR3 is TGCAGTGCTATACGAACAACTAATGAAAAACTGTTTTTT. It is translated as CSAIRTTNEKLFF.

This chain uses TRBV6-6 with TRBJ2-7; D possibly corresponds to TRBD2 (6 bases). The CDR3 length is 14 residues. CDR1 and CDR2 (germline): MNHNY, SVGAGI (reference sequence). V lost 5 bases, J lost 3 bases, and 14 bases lay in between. CDR3 coding DNA: TGTGCCAGCAGTGGAGGGACGGAAAACTACGAGCAGTACGTC. Amino acid sequence: CASSGGTENYEQYV.

The V and J genes are TRBV5-1 and TRBJ2-1, with 9 bases matching TRBD2. The CDR3 sequence is 17 residues long. V was clipped by 5 bases and J by 8 bases; unmatched bases: 17. Germline V CDR1 and CDR2: SGHRS, YFSETQ. The CDR3 loop reads CASSRAGSGGILDEQFF. The CDR3 DNA sequence: TGCGCCAGCAGTCGGGCGGGTAGCGGGGGTATATTAGATGAGCAGTTCTTC.

The CDR3 region has the DNA TGTGCCAGCAGCTTAGGAGGAATAGGAAACACCATATATTTT. Protein: CASSLGGIGNTIYF. J is TRBJ1-3 and V is TRBV7-8; no definite D call. Looked up from germline, CDR1 is SGHVS and CDR2 is FQNEAQ. The CDR3 loop spans 14 amino acids. Trimming stripped 1 base from V and 4 bases from J, with 8 bases between.

V usage is TRBV20-1 and J usage is TRBJ2-2; 8 bases are shared with TRBD2. Unmatched junction bases numbered 4, after V lost 5 bases and J lost 2 bases. Germline loops: CDR1 DFQATT, CDR2 SNEGSKA (reference sequence). The CDR3 covers 14 residues. The CDR3 DNA sequence: TGCAGTGCTCTTAGCGGGGTAAACACCGGGGAGCTGTTTTTT. Encoded protein: CSALSGVNTGELFF.

This clonotype was detected a few times. This chain links TRBV7-9 with TRBJ2-2; D remains unclear. Germline V CDR1 and CDR2: SEHNR, FQNEAQ (reference sequence). The V gene lost 8 bases and the J gene lost 8 bases, with 6 bases spanning the gap. The length of the CDR3 is 10 residues. For the CDR3, the DNA is TGTGCCAGCGATAAGGGGGAGCTGTTTTTT. Amino acid sequence: CASDKGELFF. Drawing the rest from reference TRBV7-9 and TRBJ2-2, the complete variable domain is DTGVSQNPRHKITKRGQNVTFRCDPISEHNRLYWYRQTLGQGPEFLTYFQNEAQLEKSRLLSDRFSAERPKGSFSTLEIQRTEQGDSAMYLCASDKGELFFGEGSRLTVL.

V usage is TRBV18 and J usage is TRBJ2-3; perhaps TRBD2 as D (7 bases). The CDR3 is made up of 14 amino acids. CDR1 and CDR2 (germline): KGHSH, LQKENI. Trimming removed 2 bases at V and 6 bases at J, with 12 bases between. The CDR3 bases are TGTGCCAGCTCACCAACGGGGGGCAAGGATACGCAGTATTTT. Its protein is CASSPTGGKDTQYF.

A few counts support this clonotype. The rearrangement uses TRBV7-9 and TRBJ2-2; D is ambiguous. Trimming shortened V by 6 bases and J by 8 bases, and 13 bases separated the two germline ends. CDR3 length equals 13 residues. Germline lookup yields CDR1 SEHNR and CDR2 FQNEAQ (reference sequence). CDR3 DNA: TGTGCCAGCAGGCTTCGTTGGGAAGGGGAGCTGTTTTTT. This sequence encodes CASRLRWEGELFF.

V usage is TRBV12-3 or TRBV12-4 and J usage is TRBJ1-2; 9 bases align to TRBD1. The CDR3 is made up of 14 amino acids. Germline trimming cut 6 bases from V and 7 bases from J; bases unmatched to any gene: 9. CDR3 DNA: TGTGCCAGCAGCACCGGGACAGGGAACCGTGGCTACACCTTC. Residues: CASSTGTGNRGYTF.

The chain joins TRBV28 to TRBJ2-3; D is uncertain. Germline CDR1 and CDR2: MDHEN and SYDVKM. The CDR3 runs 16 residues. V was clipped by 3 bases and J by 1 base, with 14 bases between them. The CDR3 here is CASSFLGGFGTDTQYF. The CDR3 DNA follows: TGTGCCAGCAGTTTCCTCGGCGGATTTGGCACAGATACGCAGTATTTT.

The rearrangement joins TRBV5-1 to TRBJ2-5; D remains unclear. This CDR3 comprises 15 residues. Trimming pared 0 bases from V and 9 bases from J, leaving 18 bases between. From germline, CDR1 is SGHRS and CDR2 YFSETQ. The CDR3 DNA reads TGCGCCAGCAGCTTGGAAGGTTCCCCAGAGGCGGCCCAGTACTTC. This gives the protein CASSLEGSPEAAQYF.

CDR3 sequence (DNA): TGTGCCAGCAGCGCAGCGGGGGGGCCCTTCGAGCAGTACTTC. This encodes CASSAAGGPFEQYF. The chain combines TRBV9 with TRBJ2-7; 10 bases map to TRBD2. CDR3 length equals 14 residues. With 3 bases clipped from V and 6 bases from J, the junction kept 6 bases outside the gene matches. Germline V CDR1 and CDR2: SGDLS, YYNGEE.